The present T cell receptor (beta chain) was sequenced within a study of cytomegalovirus exposure and HLA in healthy donors. Whole-study findings and limits: Previous analysis showed most TCR beta V segments were productive about 87% or about 30% of the time. Later, TCR association rates were found to vary by HLA locus, highest for DRB1 and lowest for HLA-C. Rare TCR sequences predominated, though certain public TCRs were found in many donors.

The PCR ran on 60 Vbeta and 13 Jbeta primers. Clones were read by immunoSEQ multiplex PCR, and TCRdb kept only the in-frame ones, dropping some. The repertoire has roughly 250,000 clones, almost 85% of them found once; the top ten carry 1.5% to 2.5%. Germline V gene sequence: CDR1 LNHDA, CDR2 SQIVND (reference sequence). The CDR3 sequence is 16 residues long. The V gene end was trimmed by 5 bases and the J gene end by 2 bases; junction bases not matched to a gene: 8. The sample holds a few counts of this clone. Its antigen is as yet unknown. Material: PBMCs. This clonotype was obtained from a woman aged 40 to 50 in good health and CMV-seropositive. The genes are TRBV19 and TRBJ2-7; 11 bases are a match to TRBD2. The CDR3 coding sequence is TGTGCCAGTAGTCGCGGGACTAGCGGACTCCCCTACGAGCAGTACTTC. Translation: CASSRGTSGLPYEQYF.